Sequencing of this TCR beta chain was carried out in a study of blood T cell repertoires in COVID-19. Germline V gene lookup returns CDR1 SGHNT and CDR2 YENEEA. The CDR3 consists of 16 residues. Germline trimming cut 4 bases from V and 9 bases from J; bases unmatched to any gene: 7. TCRdb keeps only in-frame clones here, not all; method: immunoSEQ multiplex PCR. This repertoire shows about 250,000 clones, around 88% found once; its top ten account for roughly 6%. The TCR comes from a woman aged 30 to 39 with COVID-19, enrolled during active disease. Sequencing input: peripheral blood. The chain carries TRBV11-3 and TRBJ1-6; TRBD1 aligns across 12 bases. CDR3 sequence (DNA): TGTGCCAGCAGCTCACCGGGACAGGGGGCTACTTCACCCCTCCACTTT. Its translation is CASSSPGQGATSPLHF.